The T cell receptor beta chain under discussion was sequenced for a study of shared clonotypes between healthy human individuals. The method was immunoSEQ multiplex PCR; TCRdb's version includes in-frame clones alone and lacks a portion of them. The sample has a few million clones, more than 80% seen once; the top ten hold approximately 0.4%. Looked up from germline, CDR1 is SNHLY and CDR2 is FYNNEI. V was pared by 8 bases and J by 1 base, with 13 bases between. The CDR3 length is 14 residues. The sample comprised naive CD4+ T cells from PBMCs. Subset of the sample: CD45RA+ positively selected. This clonotype originated in a man aged 18 to 29 in good health. Some clones in this sample may be carry-over from other donors' samples. The V and J genes are TRBV2 and TRBJ2-3, with D perhaps matching TRBD2 (6 bases). The CDR3, as DNA: TGTGCCAGCTTAGGGACTTCACGCACAGATACGCAGTATTTT. Protein product: CASLGTSRTDTQYF.